The 2 T cell receptor beta chains presented below share a single source sample, sequenced in a study of blood T cell repertoires in COVID-19. The protocol was immunoSEQ multiplex PCR, while the TCRdb copy is restricted to in-frame clones and leaves out a portion. The table has about 98,000 clones, about nine tenths seen once. Sequencing was performed on peripheral blood. These receptors all stem from a woman between 45 and 60 years old with COVID-19, enrolled during active disease.

CDR3 protein: CASSQAPQQGYEQFF. Here the CDR3 DNA reads TGCGCCAGCAGCCAAGCCCCCCAACAGGGATACGAGCAGTTCTTC. The chain employs TRBV4-1 and TRBJ2-1, with D tentatively TRBD1 (6 bases). From germline, CDR1 is MGHRA and CDR2 YSYEKL. CDR3 length equals 15 residues. Trimming cost V 1 base and J 10 bases, with 17 bases left between them.

V and J are TRBV10-3 and TRBJ1-2; TRBD1 matches at 7 bases. Germline values: CDR1 ENHRY, CDR2 SYGVKD. V trimming: 3 bases; J trimming: 6 bases; junction bases outside the gene matches: 7. The CDR3 has 14 residues. The CDR3 DNA reads as TGTGCCATCAGTGAAAACAGGGGAGAGAATGGCTACACCTTC. Translation: CAISENRGENGYTF.